One and the same sample provided the 3 T cell receptor beta chains below, sequenced in a study of T cell changes during pregnancy in multiple sclerosis. This table comes from immunoSEQ multiplex PCR, and its TCRdb copy is limited to in-frame clones, with some not included. Among approximately 35,000 clones listed, around 93% were seen once. Source: CD4+ T cells from peripheral blood mononuclear cells, taken in the third trimester of pregnancy. These receptors were collected from a female donor in good health, enrolled as a control in a pregnancy study.

Here the CDR3 reads CASSLWTGSLGYTF. CDR3 DNA sequence: TGTGCCAGCAGCTTATGGACAGGTAGTCTTGGCTACACCTTC. This chain connects TRBV7-2 to TRBJ1-2, with 7 bases identical to TRBD1. Germline V gives CDR1 SGHTA, CDR2 FQGNSA. The CDR3 has 14 amino acids. Trimming took 2 bases from V and 7 from J; bases not matched to a gene: 7.

The gene calls are TRBV7-2 and TRBJ1-5; D may be TRBD1 (6 bases). The CDR3 runs 17 residues. The V gene's germline CDR1 is SGHTA and CDR2 FQGNSA. Trimming left V 2 bases short and J 4 bases short, with 18 bases between. The DNA of the CDR3 is TGTGCCAGCAGCTTAAATGGGGGGGCCGGGTGGAATCAGCCCCAGCATTTT. Encoded protein: CASSLNGGAGWNQPQHF. The full variable domain, with the rest looked up from reference TRBV7-2 and TRBJ1-5, is GAGVSQSPSNKVTEKGKDVELRCDPISGHTALYWYRQSLGQGLEFLIYFQGNSAPDKSGLPSDRFSAERTGGSVSTLTIQRTQQEDSAVYLCASSLNGGAGWNQPQHFGDGTRLSIL.

In this sample, this clone turned up once. The chain employs TRBV5-1 and TRBJ2-1; a possible D gene is TRBD2 (5 bases). Trimming took 4 bases from V and 6 from J, leaving 17 bases between them. The CDR3 runs to 15 residues. Germline V gives CDR1 SGHRS, CDR2 YFSETQ. The CDR3 DNA sequence: TGCGCCAGCAGCGCCGGGGTCCCACCCCCCAATGAGCAGTTCTTC. It translates to CASSAGVPPPNEQFF.